This is a list of T cell receptor beta chains from one sample in a study of cytomegalovirus exposure and HLA in healthy donors. The repertoire was sequenced with immunoSEQ multiplex PCR; TCRdb's copy has only in-frame clones and lacks some. The sample has 65,000 to 80,000 clones; around 95% are singletons. Sequencing was done on a sample of PBMCs. These receptors were collected from a woman younger than 30 in good health and CMV-seropositive. Each CDR3 is given without its conserved first and last residue.

TRBJ1-1,TRBV2,ASSGQGGTEAF
TRBJ1-2,TRBV18,ASSPFDRIVYGYT
TRBJ1-1,TRBV18,ASSLIQGENTEAF
TRBJ1-3,TRBV29-1,SVVDGRGNTIY
TRBJ2-3,TRBV19,ASSMYGTGGTDTQY
TRBJ1-2,TRBV18,ASSPTDNYGYT
TRBJ2-3,TRBV18,ASSLPTSGSRDTQY
TRBJ2-2,TRBV29-1,SVDVSGSGTGELF
TRBJ2-5,TRBV7-7,ASSLGAGPQETQY
TRBJ2-7,TRBV4-2,ASSSPGVGAVYEQY
TRBJ2-7,TRBV14,ASSQVEIPYEQY
TRBJ2-1,TRBV9,ASSAGQGAYNEQF
TRBJ2-4,TRBV27,ASSPLAGPSNIQY
TRBJ2-2,TRBV10-3,AIRRAGGPASTGELF
TRBJ2-7,TRBV9,ASSDRQGSEQY
TRBJ1-1,TRBV9,ASSGWRGLGFNTEAF